Listed below are T cell receptor beta chains from one sample, sequenced in a study of shared T cell receptors in the human thymus. The method was immunoSEQ multiplex PCR; TCRdb's version includes in-frame clones alone and lacks a portion of them. The sample comprises 600,000 or so clones, approximately 89% of which are singletons, and just under 0.0095% rests with the top ten. The same sample was also used in a study of human thymus T cells.

Sequenced sample: thymocytes. The receptors originated from a boy under three years old with a congenital heart defect. The CDR3 runs from the conserved cysteine through the conserved F or W. Size is omitted from some rows. Given values are once, few, many or a class for expanded clones.

.	TRBV7-8	TRBJ2-7	CASRVEPSGSAPDGTPFYEQYF
.	TRBV13	TRBJ2-1	CASSLGRGGSNEQFF
.	TRBV7-6	TRBJ2-5	CASSPKELLETQYF
few	TRBV28	TRBJ2-7	CASSLDTPLEQYF
.	TRBV28	TRBJ2-3	CASSPRTVVRTSGSTDTQYF
.	TRBV2	TRBJ1-1	CAIQTGKNTEAFF
.	TRBV19	TRBJ2-2	CATAAGTGRTGELFF
few	TRBV27	TRBJ2-3	CASSPLQGAVDTQYF
once	TRBV4-1	TRBJ2-2	CASSQPATSGVLSNTGELFF
.	TRBV4-2	TRBJ2-1	CASSRGTSVYNEQFF
.	TRBV20-1	TRBJ1-1	CSARGDTEAFF
.	TRBV12-5	TRBJ2-7	CASGLVVTTAASSYEQYF
.	TRBV14	TRBJ1-4	CASRVTGVEKLFF
.	TRBV28	TRBJ1-3	CASSRIQGAGNTIYF
.	TRBV7-9	TRBJ1-4	CASSPQENEKLFF
.	TRBV11-2	TRBJ2-1	CASSLGGSEQFF
.	TRBV5-4	TRBJ2-3	CASSLVGGSGSTDTQYF
.	TRBV23-1	TRBJ2-7	CASSQSGGHEQYF
.	TRBV5-1	TRBJ2-3	CASSQDRRITDTQYF
.	TRBV15	TRBJ2-3	CATDSGASVTPSTDTQYF
.	TRBV6-5	.	CASRHRGHEQYF
.	TRBV10-2	TRBJ1-5	CASSESGQFSNQPQHF
.	TRBV10-2	TRBJ1-5	CATSRGGNQPQHF
once	TRBV28	TRBJ1-2	CASSRDRGYGYTF
.	TRBV19	TRBJ2-3	CASKTRFDWTGLTPSTDTQYF
.	TRBV9	TRBJ1-1	CASSVAPRAGTEAFF
once	TRBV4-3	TRBJ2-2	CASSQDSREPVGELFF
.	TRBV6-5	TRBJ1-6	CASSYSRGSYNSPLHF
.	TRBV6-5	TRBJ1-3	CASSYRKGLSGNTIYF
.	TRBV4-3	TRBJ1-2	CASSQEVGRAGIREPRDYGYTF
.	TRBV6-6	TRBJ2-1	CASCRDSYNEQFF
once	TRBV9	TRBJ2-1	CASSVGGYEQFF
.	TRBV6-5	TRBJ2-7	CASSYDRGRLGEQYF
.	TRBV23-1	TRBJ2-3	CASSQSERAVDTQYF
.	TRBV19	TRBJ2-1	CASSTPGLAGDLSYNEQFF
.	TRBV30	TRBJ2-1	CAWTGTSGNEQFF
.	TRBV28	TRBJ1-5	CASRGLQNSNQPQHF
few	TRBV2	TRBJ2-5	CASSEAPGQGVGETQYF
.	TRBV4-3	TRBJ2-7	CASSQDYRDRGYEQYF
once	TRBV5-4	TRBJ2-1	CASSHNQVSPTNEQFF
once	TRBV5-4	TRBJ1-3	CASSFETGVGNTIYF
.	TRBV28	TRBJ2-7	CASTSQGTPYEQYF
.	TRBV14	TRBJ2-3	CASSLIAVPTDTQYF
.	TRBV5-1	TRBJ2-5	CASSPGIPVQETQYF
.	TRBV18	TRBJ1-1	CASSPRRTLTGPNTEAFF
.	TRBV30	TRBJ2-3	CAWSDGTSGGTDTQYF
.	TRBV15	TRBJ2-5	CATSRDRRDFKKETQYF
.	TRBV27	TRBJ1-5	CASSSPGSNQPQHF
.	TRBV4-2	TRBJ2-1	CASSPQIVRQNYNEQFF
.	TRBV28	TRBJ1-5	CASSSRGFGNQPQHF
.	TRBV28	TRBJ2-6	CASSPRAGANVLTF
.	TRBV9	TRBJ1-2	CASSVGYGLRYGYTF